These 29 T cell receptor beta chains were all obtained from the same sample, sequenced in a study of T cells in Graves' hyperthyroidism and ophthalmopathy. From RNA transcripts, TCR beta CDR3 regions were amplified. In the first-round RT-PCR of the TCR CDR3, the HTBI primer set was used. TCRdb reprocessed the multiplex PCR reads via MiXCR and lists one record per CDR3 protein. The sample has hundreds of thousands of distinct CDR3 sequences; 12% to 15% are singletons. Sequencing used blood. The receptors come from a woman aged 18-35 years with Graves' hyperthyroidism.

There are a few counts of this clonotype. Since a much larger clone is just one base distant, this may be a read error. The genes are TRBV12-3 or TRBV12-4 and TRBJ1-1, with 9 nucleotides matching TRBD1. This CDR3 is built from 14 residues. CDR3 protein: CASSLAGTGTEALF. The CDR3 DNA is TGTGCCAGCAGTTTAGCCGGGACAGGGACCGAAGCTCTCTTT.

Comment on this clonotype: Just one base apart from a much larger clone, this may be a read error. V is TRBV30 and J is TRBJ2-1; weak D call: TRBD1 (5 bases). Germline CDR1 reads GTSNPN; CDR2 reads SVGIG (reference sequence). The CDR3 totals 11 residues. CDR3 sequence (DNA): TGTGCCTGGAGGGGGCTAAATGAGCAGTCCTTC. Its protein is CAWRGLNEQSF.

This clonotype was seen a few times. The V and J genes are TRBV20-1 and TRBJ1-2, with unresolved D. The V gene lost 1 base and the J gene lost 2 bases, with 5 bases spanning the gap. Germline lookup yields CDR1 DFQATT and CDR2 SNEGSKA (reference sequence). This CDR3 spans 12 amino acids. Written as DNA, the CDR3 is TGCAGTGCTAGAGCAGCAAACTATGGCTACACCTTC. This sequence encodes CSARAANYGYTF.

Here the CDR3 reads CASSPWDTGDEQYF. The CDR3 DNA sequence: TGTGCCAGCAGCCCCTGGGACACCGGGGACGAGCAGTACTTC. This sequence joins TRBV9 and TRBJ2-7; D perhaps matches TRBD1 (6 bases). Between the trimmed V and J ends, which lost 4 bases and 5 bases, there was a span of 16 bases. Germline loops: CDR1 SGDLS, CDR2 YYNGEE. CDR3 length equals 14 residues. The full variable domain, in which reference TRBV9 and TRBJ2-7 provide the parts outside the CDR3, is DSGVTQTPKHLITATGQRVTLRCSPRSGDLSVYWYQQSLDQGLQFLIQYYNGEERAKGNILERFSAQQFPDLHSELNLSSLELGDSALYFCASSPWDTGDEQYFGPGTRLTVT.

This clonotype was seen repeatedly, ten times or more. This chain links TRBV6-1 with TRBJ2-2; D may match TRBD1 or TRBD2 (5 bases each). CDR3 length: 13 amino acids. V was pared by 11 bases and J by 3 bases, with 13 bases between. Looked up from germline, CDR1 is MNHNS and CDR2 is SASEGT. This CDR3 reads CAGRGADTGELFF. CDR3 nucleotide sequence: TGTGCCGGAAGAGGGGCGGACACCGGGGAGCTGTTTTTT.

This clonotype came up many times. CDR3 nucleotide sequence: TGTGCCAGCAGTGAGCGGGAGAGGGAGACCCAGTACTTC. Amino acid sequence: CASSERERETQYF. The V gene is TRBV2, the J gene TRBJ2-5; 7 bases are a match to TRBD2. Germline V gene sequence: CDR1 SNHLY, CDR2 FYNNEI. The CDR3 covers 13 residues. V lost 3 bases and J lost 5; bases outside the gene matches: 3.

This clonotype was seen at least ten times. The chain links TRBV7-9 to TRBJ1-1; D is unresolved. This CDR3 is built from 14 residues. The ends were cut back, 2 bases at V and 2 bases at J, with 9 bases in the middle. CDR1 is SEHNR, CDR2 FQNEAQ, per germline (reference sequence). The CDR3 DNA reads TGTGCCAGCAGCTTAAAAGGGTTAAACACTGAAGCTTTCTTT. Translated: CASSLKGLNTEAFF.

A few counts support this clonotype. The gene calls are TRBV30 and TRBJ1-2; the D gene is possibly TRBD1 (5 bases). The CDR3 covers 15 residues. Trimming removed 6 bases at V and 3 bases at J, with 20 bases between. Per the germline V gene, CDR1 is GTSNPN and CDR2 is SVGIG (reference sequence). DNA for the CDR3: TGTGCCTGCCCTCGGTCGGGGGGATTATACTATGGCTACACCTTC. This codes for CACPRSGGLYYGYTF.

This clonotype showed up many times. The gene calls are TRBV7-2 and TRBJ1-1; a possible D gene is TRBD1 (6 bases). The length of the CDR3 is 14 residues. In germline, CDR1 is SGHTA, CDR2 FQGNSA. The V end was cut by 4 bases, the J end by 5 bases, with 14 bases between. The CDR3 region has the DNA TGTGCCAGCAGCTCGTGGGGGGCGCGTACTGAAGCTTTCTTT. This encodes CASSSWGARTEAFF.

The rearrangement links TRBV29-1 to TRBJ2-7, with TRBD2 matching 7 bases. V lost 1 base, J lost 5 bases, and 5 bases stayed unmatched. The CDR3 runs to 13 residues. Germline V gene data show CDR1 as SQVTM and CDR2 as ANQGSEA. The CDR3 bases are TGCAGCGTTGAAGGGGAGGGGAAGGACGAGCAGTACTTC. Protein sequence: CSVEGEGKDEQYF.

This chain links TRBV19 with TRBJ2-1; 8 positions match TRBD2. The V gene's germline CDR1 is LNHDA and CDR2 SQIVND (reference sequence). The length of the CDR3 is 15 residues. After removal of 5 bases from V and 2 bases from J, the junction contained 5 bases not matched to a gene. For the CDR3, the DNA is TGTGCCAGTAGTGTGCGGCGGGGGGCCTACAATGAGCAGTTCTTC. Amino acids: CASSVRRGAYNEQFF.

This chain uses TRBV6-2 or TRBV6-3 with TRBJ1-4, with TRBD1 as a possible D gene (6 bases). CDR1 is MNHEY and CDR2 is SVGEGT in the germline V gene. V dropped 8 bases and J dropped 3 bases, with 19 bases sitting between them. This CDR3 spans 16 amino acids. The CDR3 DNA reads TGTGCCAGCGTAGATGGATGGGACACAGCTAATGAAAAACTGTTTTTT. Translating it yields CASVDGWDTANEKLFF.

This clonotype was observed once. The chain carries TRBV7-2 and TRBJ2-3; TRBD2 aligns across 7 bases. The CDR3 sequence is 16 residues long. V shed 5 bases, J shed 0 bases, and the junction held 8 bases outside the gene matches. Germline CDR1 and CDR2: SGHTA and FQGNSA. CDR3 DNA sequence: TGTGCCAGCAGCCAGGGAACTAGCGCTAGCACAGATACGCAGTATTTT. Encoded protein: CASSQGTSASTDTQYF.

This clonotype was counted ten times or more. This CDR3 reads CASKGDHEQYF. The CDR3 nucleotides are TGTGCCAGCAAGGGGGACCACGAGCAGTACTTC. The chain is built from TRBV2 and TRBJ2-7; TRBD1 is a possible D gene (6 bases). Germline-derived CDR1 and CDR2 are SNHLY and FYNNEI. The V gene lost 7 bases and the J gene lost 5 bases, with 9 bases spanning the gap. The CDR3 length is 11 residues.

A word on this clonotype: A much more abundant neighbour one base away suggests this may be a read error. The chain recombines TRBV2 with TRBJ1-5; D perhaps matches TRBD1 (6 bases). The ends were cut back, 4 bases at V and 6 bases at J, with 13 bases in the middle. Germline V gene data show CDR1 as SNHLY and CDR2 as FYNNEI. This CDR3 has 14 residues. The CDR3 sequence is CASSVWGPSQPQHF. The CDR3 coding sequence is TGTGCCAGCAGTGTTTGGGGGCCAAGTCAGCCCCAGCATTTT.

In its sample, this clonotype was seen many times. CDR3 amino acids: CSARDLDTGELFF. CDR3 bases: TGCAGTGCCCGTGACTTGGACACCGGGGAGCTGTTTTTT. The chain recombines TRBV20-1 with TRBJ2-2; D unclear. Per the germline V gene, CDR1 is DFQATT and CDR2 is SNEGSKA (reference sequence). V lost 6 bases, J lost 3 bases, and 11 bases lay in between. The CDR3 has 13 amino acids.

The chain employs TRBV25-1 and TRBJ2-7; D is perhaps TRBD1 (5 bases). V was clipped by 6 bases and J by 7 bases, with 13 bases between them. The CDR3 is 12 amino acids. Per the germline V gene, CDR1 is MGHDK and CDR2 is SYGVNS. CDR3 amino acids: CASRLGQSEQYF. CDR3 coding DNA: TGTGCCAGCAGGTTGGGGCAGTCGGAGCAGTACTTC.

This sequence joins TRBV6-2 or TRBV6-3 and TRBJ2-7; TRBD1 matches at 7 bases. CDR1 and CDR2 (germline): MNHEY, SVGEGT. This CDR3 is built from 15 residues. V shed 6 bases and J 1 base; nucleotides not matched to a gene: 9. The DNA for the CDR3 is TGTGCCAGCAGACTTTGGACAGGAAGTTCCTACGAGCAGTACTTC. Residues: CASRLWTGSSYEQYF.

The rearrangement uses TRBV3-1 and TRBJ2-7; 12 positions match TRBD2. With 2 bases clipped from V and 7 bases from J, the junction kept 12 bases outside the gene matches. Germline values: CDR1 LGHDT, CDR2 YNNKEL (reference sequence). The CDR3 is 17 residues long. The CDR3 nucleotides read TGTGCCAGCAGCCAACCCGCCCCGGGACTAGCGGGCCGGGAGCAGTACTTC. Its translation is CASSQPAPGLAGREQYF.

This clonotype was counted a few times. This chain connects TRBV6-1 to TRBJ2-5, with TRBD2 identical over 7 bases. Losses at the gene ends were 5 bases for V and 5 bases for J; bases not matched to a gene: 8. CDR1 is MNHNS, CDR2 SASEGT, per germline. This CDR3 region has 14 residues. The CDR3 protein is CASSYAGVDETQYF. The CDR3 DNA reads TGTGCCAGCAGTTACGCGGGAGTTGATGAGACCCAGTACTTC.

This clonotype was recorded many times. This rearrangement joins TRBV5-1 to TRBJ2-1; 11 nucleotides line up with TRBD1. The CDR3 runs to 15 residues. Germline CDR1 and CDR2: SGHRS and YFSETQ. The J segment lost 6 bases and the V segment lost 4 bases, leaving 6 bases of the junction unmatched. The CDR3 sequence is CASSRTGTGGNEQFF. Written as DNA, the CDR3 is TGCGCCAGCAGCCGAACAGGGACAGGGGGCAATGAGCAGTTCTTC.

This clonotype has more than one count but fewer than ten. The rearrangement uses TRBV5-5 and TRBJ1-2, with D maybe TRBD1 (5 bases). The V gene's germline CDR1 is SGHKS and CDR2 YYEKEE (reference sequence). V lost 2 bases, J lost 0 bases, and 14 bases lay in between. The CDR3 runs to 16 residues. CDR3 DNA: TGTGCCAGCAGCTTCGCCCCCACGGGACCTAACTATGGCTACACCTTC. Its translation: CASSFAPTGPNYGYTF. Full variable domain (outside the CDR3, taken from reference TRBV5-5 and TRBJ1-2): DAGVTQSPTHLIKTRGQQVTLRCSPISGHKSVSWYQQVLGQGPQFIFQYYEKEERGRGNFPDRFSARQFPNYSSELNVNALLLGDSALYLCASSFAPTGPNYGYTFGSGTRLTVV.

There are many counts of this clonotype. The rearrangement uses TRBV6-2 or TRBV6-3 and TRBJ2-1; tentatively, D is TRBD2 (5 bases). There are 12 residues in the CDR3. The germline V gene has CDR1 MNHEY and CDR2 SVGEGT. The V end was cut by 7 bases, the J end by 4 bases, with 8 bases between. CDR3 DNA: TGTGCCAGCAAGCGGAGTTACAATGAGCAGTTCTTC. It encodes CASKRSYNEQFF.

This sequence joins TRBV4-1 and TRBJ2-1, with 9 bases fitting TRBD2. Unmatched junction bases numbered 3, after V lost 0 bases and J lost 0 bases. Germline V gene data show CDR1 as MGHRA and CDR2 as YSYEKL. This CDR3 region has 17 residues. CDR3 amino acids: CASSQDPSGTSYNEQFF. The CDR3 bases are TGCGCCAGCAGCCAAGATCCTAGCGGGACCTCCTACAATGAGCAGTTCTTC.

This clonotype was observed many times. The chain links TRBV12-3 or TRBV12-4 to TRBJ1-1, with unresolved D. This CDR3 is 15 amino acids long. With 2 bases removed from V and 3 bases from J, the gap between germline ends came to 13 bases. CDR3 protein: CASSLRESRDTEAFF. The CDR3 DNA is TGTGCCAGCAGTTTAAGAGAGAGCCGGGACACTGAAGCTTTCTTT.

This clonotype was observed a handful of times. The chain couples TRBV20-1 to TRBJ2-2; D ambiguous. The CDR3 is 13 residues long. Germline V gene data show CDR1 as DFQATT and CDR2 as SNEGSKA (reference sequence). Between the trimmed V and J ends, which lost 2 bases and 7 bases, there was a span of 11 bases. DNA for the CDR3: TGCAGTGCTAGAATTCACCCCGGCGGGGAGCTGTTTTTT. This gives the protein CSARIHPGGELFF.

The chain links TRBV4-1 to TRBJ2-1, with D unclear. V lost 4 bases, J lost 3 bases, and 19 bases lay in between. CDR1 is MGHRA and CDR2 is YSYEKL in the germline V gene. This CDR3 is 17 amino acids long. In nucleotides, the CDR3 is TGCGCCAGCAGCCCCCCTAAGTCCAGCCCAGACTACAATGAGCAGTTCTTC. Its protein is CASSPPKSSPDYNEQFF.

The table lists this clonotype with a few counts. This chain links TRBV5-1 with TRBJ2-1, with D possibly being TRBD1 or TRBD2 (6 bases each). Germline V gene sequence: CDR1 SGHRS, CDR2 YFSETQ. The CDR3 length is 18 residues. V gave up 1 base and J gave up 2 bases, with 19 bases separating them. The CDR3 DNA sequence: TGCGCCAGCAGCTTGTCTTCCGGGGGCGCGGGCCCCTACAATGAGCAGTTCTTC. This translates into CASSLSSGGAGPYNEQFF.

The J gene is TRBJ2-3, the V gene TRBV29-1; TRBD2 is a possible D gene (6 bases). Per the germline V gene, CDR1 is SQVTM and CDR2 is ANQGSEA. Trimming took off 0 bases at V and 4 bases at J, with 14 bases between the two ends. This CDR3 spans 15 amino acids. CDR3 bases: TGCAGCGTTGAAGATCTAGGGCAGCGGGCAGATACGCAGTATTTT. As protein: CSVEDLGQRADTQYF.